This TCR beta chain was identified during a study of long-term antiretroviral therapy in people with HIV. The study's findings and limits: Control repertoires displayed wider CDR3 length ranges than the HIV repertoires.

Turning to this clone: Its matching antigen is unknown.

After removal of 0 bases from V and 3 bases from J, the junction contained 5 bases not matched to a gene. This CDR3 is 16 amino acids long. CDR1 and CDR2 from the germline V gene are SGHRS and YFSETQ. Samples were assayed with immunoSEQ v3.0 at survey level. Repertoires were generated with immunoSEQ multiplex PCR, while TCRdb's copy carries only in-frame clones and drops some. The data hold 40,000 or so clones, with 75% to 90% observed a single time. The source was unsorted PBMCs, collected just before starting antiretroviral therapy. The chain couples TRBV5-1 to TRBJ1-3; 8 bases are a match to TRBD1. The receptor's source is a woman between 18 and 29 years old with HIV. CDR3 amino acids: CASSLVQGAGGNTIYF. CDR3 DNA: TGCGCCAGCAGCTTGGTGCAGGGGGCCGGTGGAAACACCATATATTTT. Together with reference TRBV5-1 and TRBJ1-3, the CDR3 gives the full variable domain: KAGVTQTPRYLIKTRGQQVTLSCSPISGHRSVSWYQQTPGQGLQFLFEYFSETQRNKGNFPGRFSGRQFSNSRSEMNVSTLELGDSALYLCASSLVQGAGGNTIYFGEGSWLTVV.